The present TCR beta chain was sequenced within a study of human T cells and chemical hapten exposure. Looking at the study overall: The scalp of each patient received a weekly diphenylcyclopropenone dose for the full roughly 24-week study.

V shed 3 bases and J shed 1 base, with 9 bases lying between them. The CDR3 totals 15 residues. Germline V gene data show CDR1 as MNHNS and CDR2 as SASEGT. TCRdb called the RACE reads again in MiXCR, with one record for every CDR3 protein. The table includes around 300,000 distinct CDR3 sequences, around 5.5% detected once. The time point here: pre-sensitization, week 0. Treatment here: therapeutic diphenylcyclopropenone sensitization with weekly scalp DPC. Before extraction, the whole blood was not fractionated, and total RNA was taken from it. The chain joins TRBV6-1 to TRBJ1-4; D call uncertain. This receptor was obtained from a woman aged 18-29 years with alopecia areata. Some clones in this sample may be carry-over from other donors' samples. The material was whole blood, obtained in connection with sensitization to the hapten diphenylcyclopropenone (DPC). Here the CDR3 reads CASSDRSQTNEKLFF. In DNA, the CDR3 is TGTGCCAGCAGTGATCGGTCCCAAACTAATGAAAAACTGTTTTTT.